This entry lists 6 T cell receptor beta chains sequenced from one sample in a study of shared clonotypes between healthy human individuals. Naive-designated CD8 cells lacked CD45RO, were positively enriched for CCR7, and omitted terminally differentiated effector memory CD45RA+ cells. Assay used: immunoSEQ multiplex PCR; TCRdb lists only in-frame clones, some missing. The profile shows approximately 2,000,000 clones, roughly 95% of them singletons. The source material was naive CD8+ T cells from PBMCs. The receptors come from a man in his late teens or twenties in good health. Some clones in this sample may be carry-over from other donors' samples.

The J gene is TRBJ1-2, the V gene TRBV28; possibly TRBD1 for D (5 bases). The germline V and J ends were trimmed by 5 bases and 4 bases, with 20 bases remaining between them. This CDR3 is built from 16 residues. Germline V CDR1 and CDR2: MDHEN, SYDVKM. The DNA of the CDR3 is TGTGCCAGCAGTCCCATCAGAGAGACAGATAGCTATGGCTACACCTTC. The encoded protein is CASSPIRETDSYGYTF.

The chain employs TRBV13 and TRBJ2-4; 9 nucleotides agree with TRBD1. This CDR3 region has 17 residues. Germline V gives CDR1 PRHDT, CDR2 FYEKMQ (reference sequence). V was clipped by 4 bases and J by 3 bases; unmatched bases: 10. The CDR3 loop is CASSSAGTGTYKNIQYF. The CDR3 nucleotides are TGTGCCAGCAGCTCCGCCGGGACAGGGACTTACAAAAACATTCAGTACTTC.

The CDR3 nucleotides read TGTGCCATCAGTGAGTCGGCAAGGGGGGAGCAGTTCTTC. Translating gives CAISESARGEQFF. The V call is TRBV10-3, the J call TRBJ2-1; D perhaps matches TRBD1 (6 bases). CDR3 size: 13 residues. The germline gives CDR1 ENHRY, CDR2 SYGVKD. Trimming left V 0 bases short and J 10 bases short, with 10 bases between.

This chain connects TRBV5-5 to TRBJ2-3; no clear D. Trimming left V 4 bases short and J 1 base short, with 10 bases between. The CDR3 extends over 14 amino acids. The V gene's germline CDR1 is SGHKS and CDR2 YYEKEE (reference sequence). The CDR3 DNA is TGTGCCAGCAGCACCCTTGGGGGCACAGATACGCAGTATTTT. Its protein product is CASSTLGGTDTQYF.

The chain combines TRBV2 with TRBJ2-5, with 10 bases matching TRBD2. The germline V gene encodes CDR1 SNHLY and CDR2 FYNNEI. The CDR3 runs 19 residues. V shed 1 base and J 1 base; nucleotides not matched to a gene: 12. CDR3 residues: CASSEELYRTSGIQETQYF. The CDR3 bases are TGTGCCAGCAGTGAAGAGTTATATAGGACTAGCGGAATCCAAGAGACCCAGTACTTC.

Note on this clone: This same CDR3 is encoded by further DNA sequences in the sample. V is TRBV19 and J is TRBJ2-7; D is ambiguous. V lost 1 base and J lost 1, with 5 bases in between. Germline lookup yields CDR1 LNHDA and CDR2 SQIVND (reference sequence). There are 13 residues in the CDR3. CDR3 coding DNA: TGTGCCAGTAGTATAGGTCAGTCCTACGAGCAGTACTTC. Translation: CASSIGQSYEQYF.